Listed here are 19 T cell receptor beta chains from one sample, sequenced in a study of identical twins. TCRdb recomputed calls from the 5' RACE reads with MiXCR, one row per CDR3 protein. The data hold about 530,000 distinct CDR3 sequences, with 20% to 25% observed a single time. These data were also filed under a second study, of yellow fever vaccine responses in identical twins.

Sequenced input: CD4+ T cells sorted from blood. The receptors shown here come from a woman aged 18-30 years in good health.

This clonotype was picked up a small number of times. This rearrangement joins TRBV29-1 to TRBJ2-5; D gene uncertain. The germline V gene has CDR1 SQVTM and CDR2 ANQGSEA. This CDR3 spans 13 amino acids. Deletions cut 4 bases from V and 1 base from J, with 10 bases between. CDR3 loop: CSVAKTVQETQYF. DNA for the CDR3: TGCAGCGTTGCAAAGACTGTCCAAGAGACCCAGTACTTC.

CDR3 bases: TGTGCCAGCAGCTTATTAGGGGACGAGCAGTACGTC. Translating gives CASSLLGDEQYV. The chain links TRBV11-2 to TRBJ2-7; D may be TRBD1 (5 bases). The CDR3 sequence is 12 residues long. The V gene lost 2 bases and the J gene lost 5 bases, with 7 bases spanning the gap. Germline V gives CDR1 SGHAT, CDR2 FQNNGV.

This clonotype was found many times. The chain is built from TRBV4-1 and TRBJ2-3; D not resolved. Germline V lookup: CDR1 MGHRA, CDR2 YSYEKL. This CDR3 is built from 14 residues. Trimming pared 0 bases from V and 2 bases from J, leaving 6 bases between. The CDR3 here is CASSQDHPTDTQYF. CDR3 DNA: TGCGCCAGCAGCCAAGATCACCCCACAGATACGCAGTATTTT.

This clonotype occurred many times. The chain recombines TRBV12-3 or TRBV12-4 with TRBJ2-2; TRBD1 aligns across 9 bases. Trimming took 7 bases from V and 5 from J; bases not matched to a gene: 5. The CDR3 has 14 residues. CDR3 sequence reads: CASNRGRSTGELFF. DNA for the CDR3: TGTGCCAGCAACAGGGGGCGCTCTACCGGGGAGCTGTTTTTT.

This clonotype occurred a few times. CDR3 in amino acids: CASSAHSTGNYGYTF. CDR3 sequence (DNA): TGTGCCAGCAGTGCACATTCTACAGGGAACTATGGCTACACCTTC. J is TRBJ1-2 and V is TRBV25-1, with a possible D match to TRBD1 (6 bases). The V and J ends lost 4 bases and 2 bases respectively, with 14 bases between them. Germline V gene lookup returns CDR1 MGHDK and CDR2 SYGVNS. The CDR3 is 15 amino acids.

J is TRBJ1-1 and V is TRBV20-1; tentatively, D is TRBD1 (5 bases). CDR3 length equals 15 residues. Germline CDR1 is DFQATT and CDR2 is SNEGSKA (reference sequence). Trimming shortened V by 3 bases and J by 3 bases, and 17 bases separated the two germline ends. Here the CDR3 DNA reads TGCAGTGCTAGTGAGGCGGGGACCATCGACACTGAAGCTTTCTTT. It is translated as CSASEAGTIDTEAFF.

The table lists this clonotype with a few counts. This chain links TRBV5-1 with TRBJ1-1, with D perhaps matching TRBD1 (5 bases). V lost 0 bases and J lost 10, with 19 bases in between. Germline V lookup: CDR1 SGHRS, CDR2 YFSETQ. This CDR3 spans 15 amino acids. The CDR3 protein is CASSLEESGKGSAFF. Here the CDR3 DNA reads TGCGCCAGCAGCTTGGAGGAATCGGGTAAGGGGTCAGCTTTCTTT.

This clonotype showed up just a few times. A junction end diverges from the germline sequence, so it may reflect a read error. CDR3 sequence: CASSLMGEGVQFF. DNA for the CDR3: TGTGCTAGCAGCTTAATGGGCGAAGGTGTGCAGTTCTTC. The rearrangement joins TRBV7-2 to TRBJ2-1; unclear D gene. This CDR3 has 13 amino acids. Germline V gene lookup returns CDR1 SGHTA and CDR2 FQGNSA. The entire variable domain, with the rest obtained from reference TRBV7-2 and TRBJ2-1, is as follows: GAGVSQSPSNKVTEKGKDVELRCDPISGHTALYWYRQSLGQGLEFLIYFQGNSAPDKSGLPSDRFSAERTGGSVSTLTIQRTQQEDSAVYLCASSLMGEGVQFFGPGTRLTVL.

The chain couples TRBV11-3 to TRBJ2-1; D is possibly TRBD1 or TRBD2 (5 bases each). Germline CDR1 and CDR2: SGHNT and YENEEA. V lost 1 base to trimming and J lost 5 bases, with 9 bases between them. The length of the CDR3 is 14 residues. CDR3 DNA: TGTGCCAGCAGCTTAGTTCGGGGCAACAATGAGCAGTTCTTC. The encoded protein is CASSLVRGNNEQFF.

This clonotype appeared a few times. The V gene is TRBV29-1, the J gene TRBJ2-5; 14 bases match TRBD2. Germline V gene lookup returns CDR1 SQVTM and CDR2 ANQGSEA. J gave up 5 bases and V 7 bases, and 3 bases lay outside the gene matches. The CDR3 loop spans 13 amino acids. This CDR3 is CSGRLAGGETQYF. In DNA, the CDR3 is TGCAGCGGCAGACTAGCGGGAGGGGAGACCCAGTACTTC.

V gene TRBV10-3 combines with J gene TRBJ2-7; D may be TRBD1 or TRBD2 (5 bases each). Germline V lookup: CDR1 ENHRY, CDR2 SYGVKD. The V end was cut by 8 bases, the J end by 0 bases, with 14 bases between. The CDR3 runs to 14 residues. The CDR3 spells CAISGTGSSYEQYV. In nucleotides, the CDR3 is TGTGCCATCTCCGGGACGGGGAGCTCCTACGAGCAGTACGTC.

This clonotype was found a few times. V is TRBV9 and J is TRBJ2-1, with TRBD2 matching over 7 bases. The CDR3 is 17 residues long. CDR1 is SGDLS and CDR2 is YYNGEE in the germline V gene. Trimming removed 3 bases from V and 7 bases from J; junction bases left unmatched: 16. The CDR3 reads CASSASRGASGINEQFF. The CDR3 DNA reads TGTGCCAGCAGCGCGAGCCGTGGGGCTAGCGGCATAAATGAGCAGTTCTTC.

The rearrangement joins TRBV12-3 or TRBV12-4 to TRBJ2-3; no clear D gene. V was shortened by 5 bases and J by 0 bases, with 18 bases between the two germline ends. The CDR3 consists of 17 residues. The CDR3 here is CASSGPNNRSSTDTQYF. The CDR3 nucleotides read TGTGCCAGCAGTGGACCAAACAATAGATCTAGCACAGATACGCAGTATTTT.

The CDR3 DNA sequence: TGTGCCAGCAGCTCTATGACAGGGGGTTCCGATACGCAGTATTTT. Encoded protein: CASSSMTGGSDTQYF. V is TRBV11-2 and J is TRBJ2-3; 9 positions agree with TRBD1. CDR3 length equals 15 residues. Trimming at V came to 4 bases and at J to 6 bases, leaving 8 bases not matched to a gene. Germline assignment: CDR1 SGHAT and CDR2 FQNNGV. Combining the CDR3 with reference TRBV11-2 and TRBJ2-3 gives the whole variable domain EAGVAQSPRYKIIEKRQSVAFWCNPISGHATLYWYQQILGQGPKLLIQFQNNGVVDDSQLPKDRFSAERLKGVDSTLKIQPAKLEDSAVYLCASSSMTGGSDTQYFGPGTRLTVL.

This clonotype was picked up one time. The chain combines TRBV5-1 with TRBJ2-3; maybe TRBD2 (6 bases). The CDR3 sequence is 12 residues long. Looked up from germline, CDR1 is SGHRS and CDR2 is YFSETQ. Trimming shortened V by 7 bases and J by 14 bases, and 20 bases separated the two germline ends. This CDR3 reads CASRRGLDLPYF. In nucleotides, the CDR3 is TGCGCCAGCCGAAGGGGACTGGACCTCCCGTATTTT.

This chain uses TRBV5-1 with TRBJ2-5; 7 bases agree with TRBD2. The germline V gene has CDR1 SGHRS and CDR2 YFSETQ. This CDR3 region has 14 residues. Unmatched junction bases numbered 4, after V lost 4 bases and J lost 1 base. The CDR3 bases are TGCGCCAGCAGCCAAGCTAGCGGCCAAGAGACCCAGTACTTC. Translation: CASSQASGQETQYF.

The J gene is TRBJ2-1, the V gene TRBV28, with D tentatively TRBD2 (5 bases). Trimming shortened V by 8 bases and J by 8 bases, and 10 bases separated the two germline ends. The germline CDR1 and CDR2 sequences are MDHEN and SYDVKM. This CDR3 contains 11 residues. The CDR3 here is CASRGFHEQFF. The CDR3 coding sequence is TGTGCCAGCCGAGGGTTCCATGAGCAGTTCTTC.

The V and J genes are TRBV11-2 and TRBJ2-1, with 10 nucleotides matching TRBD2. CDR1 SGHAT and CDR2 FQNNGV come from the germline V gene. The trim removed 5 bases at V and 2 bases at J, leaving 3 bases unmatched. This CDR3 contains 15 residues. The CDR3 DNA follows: TGTGCCAGCAGCCAGAGCGGGGGGGCCTACAATGAGCAGTTCTTC. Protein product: CASSQSGGAYNEQFF. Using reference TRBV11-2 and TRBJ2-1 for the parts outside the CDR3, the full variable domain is EAGVAQSPRYKIIEKRQSVAFWCNPISGHATLYWYQQILGQGPKLLIQFQNNGVVDDSQLPKDRFSAERLKGVDSTLKIQPAKLEDSAVYLCASSQSGGAYNEQFFGPGTRLTVL.

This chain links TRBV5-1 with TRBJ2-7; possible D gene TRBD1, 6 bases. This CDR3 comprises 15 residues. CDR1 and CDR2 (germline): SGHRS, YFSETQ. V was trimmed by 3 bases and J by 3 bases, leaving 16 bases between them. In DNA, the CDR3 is TGCGCCAGCAGCTCCAGCACCAGGGGAGACTACGAGCAGTACGTC. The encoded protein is CASSSSTRGDYEQYV.